The 17 T cell receptor beta chains given below trace back to one sample, sequenced in a study of metastatic and nonmetastatic thyroid tumors. Not a single patient had been given any form of treatment at any point before undergoing thyroid surgery. TCRdb re-called the PCR reads through MiXCR. Among tens of thousands of clones, around 11% were seen once, and the ten largest hold about 8%. The sequencing input was blood. The receptor source for this set is a female donor with papillary thyroid cancer or a benign thyroid nodule (not recorded which). Some clones in this sample may be carry-over from other donors' samples.

As to this clone: Being one base from a much bigger clone, this may be a read error. The final CDR3 position lacks the conserved phenylalanine or tryptophan, pointing to a likely read error. The chain is built from TRBV4-3 and TRBJ2-7; 8 nucleotides agree with TRBD1. Germline CDR1 is LGHNA and CDR2 is YSLEER. The CDR3 runs to 16 residues. The J segment lost 5 bases and the V segment lost 0 bases, leaving 9 bases of the junction unmatched. DNA of the CDR3: TGCGCCAGCAGCCAAGAATTTGGACAGGGAGTGGACGAGCAGTACTCC. Its protein product is CASSQEFGQGVDEQYS.

Remarks on this clone: In the same sample, other DNA sequences code for this CDR3. The chain employs TRBV6-5 and TRBJ1-1, with no clear D. This CDR3 contains 14 residues. The germline CDR1 and CDR2 sequences are MNHEY and SVGAGI. V was clipped by 2 bases and J by 5 bases, with 12 bases between them. CDR3 sequence (DNA): TGTGCCAGCAGTTACGGGGTAACCGGAACTGAAGCTTTCTTT. As protein: CASSYGVTGTEAFF.

At least ten counts were recorded for this clone. This sequence joins TRBV5-1 and TRBJ2-1, with 9 bases lining up with TRBD2. The CDR3 sequence is 16 residues long. The J segment lost 7 bases and the V segment lost 7 bases, leaving 15 bases of the junction unmatched. CDR1 and CDR2 (germline): SGHRS, YFSETQ. CDR3 nucleotide sequence: TGCGCCAGCCGATTGACTAGCGGAGGGGTTTGGAATGAGCAGTTCTTC. Translated, it gives CASRLTSGGVWNEQFF.

This chain uses TRBV6-1 with TRBJ2-6; D gene unclear. Trimming left V 8 bases short and J 4 bases short, with 18 bases between. CDR1 and CDR2 from the germline V gene are MNHNS and SASEGT. The CDR3 length is 16 residues. DNA for the CDR3: TGTGCCAGCTTCCTAATTCCCATGGGAGGGGCCAACGTCCTGACTTTC. It encodes CASFLIPMGGANVLTF.

Comments on this clone: A read error may explain this, as a much larger clone is one base away. The chain employs TRBV3-1 and TRBJ2-7; 8 bases agree with TRBD2. The CDR3 covers 14 residues. V trimming: 4 bases; J trimming: 6 bases; junction bases outside the gene matches: 8. Germline V gene lookup returns CDR1 LGHDT and CDR2 YNNKEL (reference sequence). The CDR3 bases are TGTGCCAGCAGCCCAGGGACTAGTGTCATCGAGCAGTACTTC. It codes for CASSPGTSVIEQYF.

This clone was recorded many times. V and J are TRBV2 and TRBJ2-1; TRBD2 aligns across 9 bases. This CDR3 is 17 amino acids long. Germline V gives CDR1 SNHLY, CDR2 FYNNEI. With 4 bases clipped from V and 0 bases from J, the junction kept 7 bases outside the gene matches. The CDR3 is CASSVEREESSYNEQFF. CDR3 coding DNA: TGTGCCAGCAGTGTAGAGCGGGAGGAAAGCTCCTACAATGAGCAGTTCTTC.

This chain connects TRBV15 to TRBJ2-7; perhaps D is TRBD1 or TRBD2 (5 bases each). The CDR3 totals 14 residues. Germline V gene data show CDR1 as LNHNV and CDR2 as YYDKDF (reference sequence). Trimming cost V 1 base and J 7 bases, with 14 bases left between them. The CDR3 here is CATSRAPGPDEQYF. The CDR3 nucleotides are TGTGCCACCAGCAGAGCCCCGGGGCCAGATGAGCAGTACTTC.

This clone was observed many times. The V and J genes are TRBV20-1 and TRBJ2-7, with TRBD2 matching over 11 bases. Germline V gene data show CDR1 as DFQATT and CDR2 as SNEGSKA (reference sequence). CDR3 length: 16 amino acids. The V and J ends lost 8 bases and 2 bases, in that order; junction bases with no gene match: 14. This CDR3 reads CSSSEVSGRAAYEQYF. CDR3 nucleotide sequence: TGCAGTTCCTCCGAGGTTAGCGGGAGGGCGGCCTACGAGCAGTACTTC.

The sample holds a few counts of this clone. One junction end does not reproduce the germline sequence, and a read error may be involved. J is TRBJ1-5 and V is TRBV6-2 or TRBV6-3; 8 positions agree with TRBD1. The CDR3 is 15 amino acids. From germline, CDR1 is MNHEY and CDR2 SVGEGT. The DNA for the CDR3 is TGTGCCAGCAGTTACTCCACGGACAGGGCTCAGCACCAGCATTTT. Its protein product is CASSYSTDRAQHQHF.

In this sample, this clone turned up many times. The chain couples TRBV12-3 or TRBV12-4 to TRBJ1-1, with 11 bases identical to TRBD1. The length of the CDR3 is 14 residues. J gave up 4 bases and V 11 bases, and 9 bases lay outside the gene matches. The CDR3 protein is CAFSSGTGGTEAFF. The CDR3 DNA follows: TGTGCCTTCTCCTCCGGGACAGGGGGCACTGAAGCTTTCTTT.

Turning to this clone: A read error may be the cause here, since a much bigger clone is one base away. The same CDR3 is also encoded by other DNA sequences in this sample. The V call is TRBV30, the J call TRBJ2-3, with D possibly TRBD2 on 6 matching bases. This CDR3 has 14 amino acids. Trimming took 1 base from V and 4 from J, leaving 12 bases between them. From germline, CDR1 is GTSNPN and CDR2 SVGIG (reference sequence). The CDR3 sequence is CAWSGLAGPDTQYF. CDR3 nucleotides: TGTGCCTGGAGTGGACTGGCGGGACCAGATACGCAGTATTTT.

In this sample, this clone turned up once. J is TRBJ2-1 and V is TRBV4-3, with 7 bases fitting TRBD2. V lost 1 base to trimming and J lost 4 bases; unmatched junction nucleotides: 4. The CDR3 consists of 15 residues. Germline CDR1 LGHNA, CDR2 YSLEER. CDR3 in DNA: TGCGCCAGCAGCCAAGGACTAGCATCTTACAATGAGCAGTTCTTC. This translates into CASSQGLASYNEQFF.

This clone was recorded many times. The chain employs TRBV20-1 and TRBJ2-3; TRBD1 or TRBD2 may be the D gene (6 bases each). Looked up from germline, CDR1 is DFQATT and CDR2 is SNEGSKA (reference sequence). Trimming shortened V by 1 base and J by 0 bases, and 17 bases separated the two germline ends. The CDR3 loop spans 17 amino acids. This chain's CDR3 is CSARAARGGGSTDTQYF. The CDR3 DNA follows: TGCAGTGCTAGAGCCGCCAGGGGAGGAGGTAGCACAGATACGCAGTATTTT.

This clone was counted ten times or more. The chain employs TRBV4-1 and TRBJ2-1; 9 bases line up with TRBD2. After removal of 4 bases from V and 8 bases from J, the junction contained 6 bases not matched to a gene. CDR3 length: 14 residues. Germline V lookup: CDR1 MGHRA, CDR2 YSYEKL. The DNA of the CDR3 is TGCGCCAGCAGCCGCCCGGGGACTAGCTATGAGCAGTTCTTC. Encoded protein: CASSRPGTSYEQFF.

This clone was observed many times. The chain has TRBV4-1 and TRBJ2-1; D possibly corresponds to TRBD2 (5 bases). The CDR3 is 13 residues long. The germline V and J ends were trimmed by 5 bases and 7 bases, with 12 bases remaining between them. Germline loops: CDR1 MGHRA, CDR2 YSYEKL. CDR3 in DNA: TGCGCCAGCAGCGGGTTGTCGGGAAATGAGCAGTTCTTC. Translating it yields CASSGLSGNEQFF.

The chain combines TRBV20-1 with TRBJ2-4; D uncertain. This CDR3 comprises 13 residues. V was cut by 3 bases and J by 4 bases, with 10 bases left in between. Germline CDR1 and CDR2: DFQATT and SNEGSKA (reference sequence). Here the CDR3 DNA reads TGCAGTGCTAGGGGTTTGGGAAAAAACATTCAGTACTTC. Translation: CSARGLGKNIQYF.

Judged by abundance, this clone is medium-sized (0.01 to 0.1%). This sequence joins TRBV6-1 and TRBJ1-1; maybe TRBD1 (5 bases). There are 13 residues in the CDR3. The ends were cut back, 5 bases at V and 3 bases at J, with 10 bases in the middle. Germline-derived CDR1 and CDR2 are MNHNS and SASEGT. CDR3 nucleotides: TGTGCCAGCAGTCGAGGGGAGGACACTGAAGCTTTCTTT. Translating gives CASSRGEDTEAFF.